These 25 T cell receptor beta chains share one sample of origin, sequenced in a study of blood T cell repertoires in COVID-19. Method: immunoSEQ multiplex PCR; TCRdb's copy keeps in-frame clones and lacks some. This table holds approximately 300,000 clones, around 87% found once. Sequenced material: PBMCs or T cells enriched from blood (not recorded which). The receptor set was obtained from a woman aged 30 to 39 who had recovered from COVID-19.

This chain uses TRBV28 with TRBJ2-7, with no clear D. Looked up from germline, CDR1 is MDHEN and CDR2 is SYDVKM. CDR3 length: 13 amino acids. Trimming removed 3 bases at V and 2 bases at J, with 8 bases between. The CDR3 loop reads CASSFQDTYEQYF. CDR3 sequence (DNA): TGTGCCAGCAGTTTTCAGGATACCTACGAGCAGTACTTC.

The CDR3 loop reads CASSYTGGTGNTIYF. As DNA, the CDR3 is TGTGCCAGCAGTTACACGGGGGGAACTGGAAACACCATATATTTT. The gene calls are TRBV2 and TRBJ1-3, with D tentatively TRBD1 (5 bases). There are 15 residues in the CDR3. The V end lost 5 bases, the J end lost 2 bases, and 13 bases lay between the germline ends. Looked up from germline, CDR1 is SNHLY and CDR2 is FYNNEI.

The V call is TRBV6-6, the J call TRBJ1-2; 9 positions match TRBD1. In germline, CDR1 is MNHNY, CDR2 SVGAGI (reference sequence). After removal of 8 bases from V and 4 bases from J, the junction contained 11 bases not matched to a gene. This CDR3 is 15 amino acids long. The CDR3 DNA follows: TGTGCCAGCTACTACGTCGGGACAGGGCTCTATGGCTACACCTTC. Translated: CASYYVGTGLYGYTF.

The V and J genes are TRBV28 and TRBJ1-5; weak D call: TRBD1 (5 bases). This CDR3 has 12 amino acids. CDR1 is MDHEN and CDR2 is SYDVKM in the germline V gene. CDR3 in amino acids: CAALGANQPQHF. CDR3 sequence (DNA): TGTGCGGCGCTAGGGGCTAATCAGCCCCAGCATTTT.

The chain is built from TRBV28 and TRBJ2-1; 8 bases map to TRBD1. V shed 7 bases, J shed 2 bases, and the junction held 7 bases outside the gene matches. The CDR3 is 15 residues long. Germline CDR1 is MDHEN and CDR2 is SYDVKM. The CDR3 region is CASTRDRGTYNEQFF. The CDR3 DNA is TGTGCCAGCACCCGAGACAGGGGTACCTACAATGAGCAGTTCTTC.

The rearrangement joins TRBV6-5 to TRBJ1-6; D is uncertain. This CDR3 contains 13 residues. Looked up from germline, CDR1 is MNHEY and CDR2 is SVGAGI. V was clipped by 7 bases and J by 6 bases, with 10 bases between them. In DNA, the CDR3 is TGTGCCAGCATAGAGGGCAGTAATTCACCCCTCCACTTT. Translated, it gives CASIEGSNSPLHF.

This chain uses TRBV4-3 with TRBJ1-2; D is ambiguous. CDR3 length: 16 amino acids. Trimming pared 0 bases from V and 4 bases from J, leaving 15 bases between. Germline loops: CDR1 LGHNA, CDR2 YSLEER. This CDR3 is CASSQDLRGHSYGYTF. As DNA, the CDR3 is TGCGCCAGCAGCCAAGATCTAAGAGGGCACAGCTATGGCTACACCTTC.

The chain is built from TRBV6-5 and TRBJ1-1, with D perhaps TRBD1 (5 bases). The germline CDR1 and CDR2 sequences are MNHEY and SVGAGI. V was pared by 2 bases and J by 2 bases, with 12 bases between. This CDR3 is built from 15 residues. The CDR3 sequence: CASSYGGTVNTEAFF. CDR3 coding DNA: TGTGCCAGCAGTTACGGGGGGACCGTAAACACTGAAGCTTTCTTT.

Written as DNA, the CDR3 is TGTGCCAGCAGTTTGTCCCTCCCAGGTTATGGCTACACCTTC. It is translated as CASSLSLPGYGYTF. The rearrangement links TRBV28 to TRBJ1-2; D remains unclear. Germline CDR1 is MDHEN and CDR2 is SYDVKM. Trimming took 3 bases from V and 5 from J, leaving 13 bases between them. The CDR3 runs to 14 residues.

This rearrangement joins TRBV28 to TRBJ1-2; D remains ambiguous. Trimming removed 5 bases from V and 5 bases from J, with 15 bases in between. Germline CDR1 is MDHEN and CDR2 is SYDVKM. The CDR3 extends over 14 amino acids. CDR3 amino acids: CASSSFRGNYGYTF. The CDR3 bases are TGTGCCAGCAGTAGTTTTCGGGGTAATTATGGCTACACCTTC.

The CDR3 is CASSFESWSGGGGETQYF. Here the CDR3 DNA reads TGTGCCAGCAGCTTTGAATCGTGGAGCGGGGGAGGAGGAGAGACCCAGTACTTC. The chain couples TRBV7-8 to TRBJ2-5, with 8 positions matching TRBD2. From germline, CDR1 is SGHVS and CDR2 FQNEAQ. CDR3 length equals 18 residues. V trimming: 3 bases; J trimming: 4 bases; junction bases outside the gene matches: 16.

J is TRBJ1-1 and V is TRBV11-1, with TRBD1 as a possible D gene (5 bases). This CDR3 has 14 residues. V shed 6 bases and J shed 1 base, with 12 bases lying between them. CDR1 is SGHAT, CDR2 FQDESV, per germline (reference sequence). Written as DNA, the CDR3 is TGTGCCAGCAGTCCGGGACTCTCGAACACTGAAGCTTTCTTT. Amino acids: CASSPGLSNTEAFF. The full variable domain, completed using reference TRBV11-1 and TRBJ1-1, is EAEVAQSPRYKITEKSQAVAFWCDPISGHATLYWYRQILGQGPELLVQFQDESVVDDSQLPKDRFSAERLKGVDSTLKIQPAELGDSAMYLCASSPGLSNTEAFFGQGTRLTVV.

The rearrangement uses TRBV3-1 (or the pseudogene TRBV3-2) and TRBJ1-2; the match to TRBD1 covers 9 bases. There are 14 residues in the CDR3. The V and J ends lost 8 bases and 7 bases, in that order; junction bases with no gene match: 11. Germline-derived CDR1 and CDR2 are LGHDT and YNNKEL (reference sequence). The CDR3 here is CASYGTGSDTGYTF. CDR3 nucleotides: TGTGCCAGCTATGGGACAGGGTCGGATACTGGCTACACCTTC.

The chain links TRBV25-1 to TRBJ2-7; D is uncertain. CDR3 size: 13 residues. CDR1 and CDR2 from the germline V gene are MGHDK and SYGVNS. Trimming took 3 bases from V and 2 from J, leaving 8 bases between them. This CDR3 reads CASSESVTYEQYF. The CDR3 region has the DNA TGTGCCAGCAGTGAGTCAGTTACCTACGAGCAGTACTTC.

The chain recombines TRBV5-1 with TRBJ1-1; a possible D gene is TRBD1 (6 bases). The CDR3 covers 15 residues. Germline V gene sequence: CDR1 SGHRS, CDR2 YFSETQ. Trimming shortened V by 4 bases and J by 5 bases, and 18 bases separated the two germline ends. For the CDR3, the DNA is TGCGCCAGCAGCACGTCACAGGGCGGTGGGACTGAAGCTTTCTTT. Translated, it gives CASSTSQGGGTEAFF.

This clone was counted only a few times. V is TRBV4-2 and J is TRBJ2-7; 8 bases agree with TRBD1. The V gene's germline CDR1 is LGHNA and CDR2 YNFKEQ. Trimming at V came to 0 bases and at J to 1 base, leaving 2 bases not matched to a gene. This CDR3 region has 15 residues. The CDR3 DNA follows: TGTGCCAGCAGCCAAGAACAGGGGGAGTCCTACGAGCAGTACTTC. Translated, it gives CASSQEQGESYEQYF.

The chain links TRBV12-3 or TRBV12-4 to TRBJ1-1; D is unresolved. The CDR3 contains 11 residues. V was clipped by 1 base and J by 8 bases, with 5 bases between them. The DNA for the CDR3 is TGTGCCAGCAGTTTAGGTAGAGAAGCTTTCTTT. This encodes CASSLGREAFF.

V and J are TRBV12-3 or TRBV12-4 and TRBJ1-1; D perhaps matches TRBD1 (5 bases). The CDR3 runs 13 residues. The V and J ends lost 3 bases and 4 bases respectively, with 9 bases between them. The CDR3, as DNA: TGTGCCAGCAGTTTGGGGGGGAGCACTGAAGCTTTCTTT. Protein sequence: CASSLGGSTEAFF.

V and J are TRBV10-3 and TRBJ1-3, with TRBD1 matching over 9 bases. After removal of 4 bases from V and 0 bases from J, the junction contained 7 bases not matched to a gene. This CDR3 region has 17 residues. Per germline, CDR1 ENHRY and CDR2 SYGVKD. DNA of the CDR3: TGTGCCATCAGTGGGACAGGGGCCCTCAGCTCTGGAAACACCATATATTTT. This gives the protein CAISGTGALSSGNTIYF.

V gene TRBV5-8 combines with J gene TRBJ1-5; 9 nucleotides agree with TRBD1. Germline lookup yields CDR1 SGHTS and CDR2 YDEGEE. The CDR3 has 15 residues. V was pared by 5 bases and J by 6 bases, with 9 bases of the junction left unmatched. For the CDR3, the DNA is TGTGCCAGCAGGACGCCGGACAGGGGTTTTCAGCCCCAGCATTTT. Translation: CASRTPDRGFQPQHF. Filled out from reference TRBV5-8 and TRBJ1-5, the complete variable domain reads EAGVTQSPTHLIKTRGQQATLRCSPISGHTSVYWYQQALGLGLQFLLWYDEGEERNRGNFPPRFSGRQFPNYSSELNVNALELEDSALYLCASRTPDRGFQPQHFGDGTRLSIL.

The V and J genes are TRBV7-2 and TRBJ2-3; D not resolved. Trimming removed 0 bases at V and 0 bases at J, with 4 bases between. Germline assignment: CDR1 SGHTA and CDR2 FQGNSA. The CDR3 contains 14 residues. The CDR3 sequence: CASSLAASTDTQYF. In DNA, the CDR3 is TGTGCCAGCAGCTTAGCGGCTAGCACAGATACGCAGTATTTT.

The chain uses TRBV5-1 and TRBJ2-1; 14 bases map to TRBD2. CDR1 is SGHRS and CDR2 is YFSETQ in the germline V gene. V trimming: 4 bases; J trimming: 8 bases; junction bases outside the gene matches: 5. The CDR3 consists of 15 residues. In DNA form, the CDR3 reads TGCGCCAGCAGCGTCGGGACTAGCGGGGGAGATGAGCAGTTCTTC. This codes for CASSVGTSGGDEQFF.

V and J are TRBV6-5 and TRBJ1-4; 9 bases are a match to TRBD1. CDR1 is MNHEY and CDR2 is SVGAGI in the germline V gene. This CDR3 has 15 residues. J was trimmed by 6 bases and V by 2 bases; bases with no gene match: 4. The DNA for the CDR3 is TGTGCCAGCAGTTACGGGACAGGGTTGCATGAAAAACTGTTTTTT. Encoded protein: CASSYGTGLHEKLFF.

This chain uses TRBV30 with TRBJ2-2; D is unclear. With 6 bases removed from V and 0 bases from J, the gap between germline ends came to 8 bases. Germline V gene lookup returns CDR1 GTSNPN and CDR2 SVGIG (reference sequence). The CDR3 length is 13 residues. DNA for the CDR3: TGTGCCTGCCGCTACGCGAACACCGGGGAGCTGTTTTTT. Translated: CACRYANTGELFF.

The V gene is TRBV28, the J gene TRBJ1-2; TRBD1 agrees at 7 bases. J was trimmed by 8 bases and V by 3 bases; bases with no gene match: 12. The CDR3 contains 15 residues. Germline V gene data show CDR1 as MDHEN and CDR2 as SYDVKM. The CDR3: CASSLRDSRIRGYTF. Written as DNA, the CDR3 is TGTGCCAGCAGTTTGAGGGACAGCAGAATCCGAGGCTACACCTTC.